This T cell receptor beta chain came from a study of T cells in tuberculosis. Study-level information: A South African cohort included IGRA-negative adolescents, latently infected IGRA-positive adolescents and adults with active tuberculosis.

The data were produced by immunoSEQ multiplex PCR, yet TCRdb's version contains in-frame clones alone and is incomplete. The top ten hold 6% to 7.5% of the sample, which has under 40,000 clones, over 85% seen once. This CDR3 is built from 14 residues. Trimming took off 5 bases at V and 3 bases at J, with 14 bases between the two ends. The germline V gene has CDR1 SGHTA and CDR2 FQGTGA. Whole-study findings and limits: Samples were chosen by availability of cryopreserved specimens. Shorter CDR3-alpha in active tuberculosis partly drove smaller distances.

Each clinical donor contributed on average about 92,000 T cells from unsorted cryopreserved PBMC. As to this clone: What it binds is not known.

The sequenced sample consisted of PBMCs. The receptor's source is a donor aged 10 to 29 with latent tuberculosis or without tuberculosis infection. J is TRBJ2-7 and V is TRBV7-3; D possibly corresponds to TRBD2 (5 bases). The CDR3 loop reads CASSRTGNIYEQYF. CDR3 in DNA: TGTGCCAGCAGCCGGACTGGAAACATCTACGAGCAGTACTTC.